Listed below are T cell receptor beta chains from one sample, sequenced in a study of monozygotic twins with inflammatory bowel disease. Using the 5' RACE reads, TCRdb records one entry per CDR3 protein without DNA. The sample's table shows roughly 150,000 distinct CDR3 sequences. Sequencing used blood. Every receptor here comes from a human donor with ulcerative colitis or Crohn's disease, or a healthy co-twin of an affected twin (not recorded which). CDR3s include the opening cysteine and the closing phenylalanine or tryptophan.

CDR3,V,length,J
CASSSPDKTNQPQHF,TRBV7-2,15,TRBJ1-5
CASSKARVGYEQYF,TRBV19,14,TRBJ2-7
CASSLAGGPYEQYF,TRBV7-2,14,TRBJ2-7
CASSLIASGGKDTQYF,TRBV7-6,16,TRBJ2-3
CASSRLDGDTEAFF,TRBV4-3,14,TRBJ1-1
CASSQRQGNTGELFF,TRBV4-1,15,TRBJ2-2
CASSQSTTGEFYEQYF,TRBV5-1,16,TRBJ2-7
CASSFPLAGGRDSYEQYF,TRBV7-2,18,TRBJ2-7
CSARDIRSAVQYF,TRBV20-1,13,TRBJ2-4
CSARDLGWDYLNEQFF,TRBV20-1,16,TRBJ2-1
CASSPGPMREQYF,TRBV18,13,TRBJ2-7
CASSYPGRIHNQPQHF,TRBV6-2/TRBV6-3,16,TRBJ1-5
CASSLLFGDPSSPLHF,TRBV5-5,16,TRBJ1-6
CASSLDGATNYGYTF,TRBV7-9,15,TRBJ1-2
CASSVIGQNTEAFF,TRBV9,14,TRBJ1-1
CASSYSAYEQYF,TRBV7-2,12,TRBJ2-7
CASRDQGIGYGYTF,TRBV12-3/TRBV12-4,14,TRBJ1-2
CASSGPGRGGYNEQFF,TRBV9,16,TRBJ2-1
CSVPRRGGETQYF,TRBV20-1,13,TRBJ2-5
CASSIKDGPQPQHF,TRBV7-2,14,TRBJ1-5
CASSPSPQGVASGGTQYF,TRBV11-2,18,TRBJ2-5
CASSHGQGRFGYTF,TRBV27,14,TRBJ1-2
CASRELGQETQYF,TRBV5-1,13,TRBJ2-5
CATSDPPSTSSQQYF,TRBV24-1,15,TRBJ2-7
CASSRTAVNTGELFF,TRBV7-2,15,TRBJ2-2
CASSNPRLTDTQYF,TRBV5-1,14,TRBJ2-3
CASSSGLAGASYNEQFF,TRBV5-1,17,TRBJ2-1